The clone carrying this T cell receptor beta chain was counted once. This specimen comes from a study of radiation and T cells in renal cell carcinoma. Study in general: Nephrectomy followed 15 Gy stereotactic body radiation by 4 weeks.

Time point indicated: baseline pretreatment blood. Documented treatment: 15 Gy SBRT to primary tumor, nephrectomy 4 weeks later. After SBRT, blood was collected at 2 and 4 weeks, plus baseline. Method: immunoSEQ multiplex PCR; TCRdb's copy keeps in-frame clones and lacks some. The sample consists of about 22,000 clones, approximately 80% of them appearing once. V gave up 5 bases and J gave up 10 bases; unmatched junction bases: 4. This CDR3 is built from 12 residues. Germline CDR1 and CDR2: SGDLS and YYNGEE. The origin of this receptor is a man aged 55-75 years with renal cell carcinoma. The sequences come from blood, collected from a patient whose treatment included radiotherapy and nephrectomy. The chain has TRBV9 and TRBJ2-1, with 9 bases that match TRBD1. CDR3: CASRGGTGEQFF. CDR3 nucleotides: TGTGCCAGCAGAGGAGGGACAGGGGAGCAGTTCTTC. The whole variable domain, remainder taken from reference TRBV9 and TRBJ2-1, is DSGVTQTPKHLITATGQRVTLRCSPRSGDLSVYWYQQSLDQGLQFLIQYYNGEERAKGNILERFSAQQFPDLHSELNLSSLELGDSALYFCASRGGTGEQFFGPGTRLTVL.